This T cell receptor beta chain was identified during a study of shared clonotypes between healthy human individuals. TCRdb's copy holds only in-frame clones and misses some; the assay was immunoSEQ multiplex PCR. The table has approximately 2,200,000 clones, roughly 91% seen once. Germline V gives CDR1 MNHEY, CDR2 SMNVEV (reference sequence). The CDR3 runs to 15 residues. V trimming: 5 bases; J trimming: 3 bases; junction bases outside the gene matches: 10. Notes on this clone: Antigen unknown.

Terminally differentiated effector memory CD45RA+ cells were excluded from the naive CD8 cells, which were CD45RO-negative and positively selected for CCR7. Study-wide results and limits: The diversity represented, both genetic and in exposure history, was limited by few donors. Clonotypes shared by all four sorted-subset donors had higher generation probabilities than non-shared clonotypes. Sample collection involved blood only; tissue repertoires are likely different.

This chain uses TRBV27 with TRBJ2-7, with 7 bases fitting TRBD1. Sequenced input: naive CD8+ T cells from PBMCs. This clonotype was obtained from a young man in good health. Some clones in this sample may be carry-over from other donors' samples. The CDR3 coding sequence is TGTGCCAGCAGTCCAAAGGGGGCTGTTCTCTACGAGCAGTACTTC. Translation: CASSPKGAVLYEQYF.